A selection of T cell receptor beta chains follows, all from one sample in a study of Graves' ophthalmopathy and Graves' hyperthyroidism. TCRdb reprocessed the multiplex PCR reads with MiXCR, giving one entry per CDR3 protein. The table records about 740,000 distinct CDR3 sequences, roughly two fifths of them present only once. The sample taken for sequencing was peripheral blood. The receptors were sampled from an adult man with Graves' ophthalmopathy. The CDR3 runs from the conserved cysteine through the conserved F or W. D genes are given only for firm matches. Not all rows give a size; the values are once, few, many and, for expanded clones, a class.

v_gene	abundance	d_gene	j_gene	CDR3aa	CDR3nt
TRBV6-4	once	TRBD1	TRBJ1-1	CASSEDGDSNTEAFF	TGTGCCAGCAGTGAAGATGGGGACAGTAACACTGAAGCTTTCTTT
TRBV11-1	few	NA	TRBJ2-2	CASSRLDTGELFF	TGTGCCAGCAGTCGGCTAGACACCGGGGAGCTGTTTTTT
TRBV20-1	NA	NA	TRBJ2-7	CSASPRTNEQYF	TGCAGTGCTAGTCCGCGTACGAACGAGCAGTACTTC
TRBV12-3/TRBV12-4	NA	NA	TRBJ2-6	CASSFGQTSPVLTF	TGTGCCAGCAGTTTCGGGCAGACCTCGCCCGTCCTGACTTTC
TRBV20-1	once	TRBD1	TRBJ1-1	CSARDRGRAEAFF	TGCAGTGCTAGAGACAGGGGGCGGGCTGAAGCTTTCTTT
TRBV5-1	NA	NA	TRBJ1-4	CASSVDARPTNEKLFF	TGCGCCAGCAGCGTTGACGCCAGACCAACTAATGAAAAACTGTTTTTT
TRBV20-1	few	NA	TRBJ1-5	CSARDGGPNQPQHF	TGCAGTGCTAGGGACGGGGGCCCCAATCAGCCCCAGCATTTT
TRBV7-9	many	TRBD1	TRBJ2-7	CASSHRDRGSYEQYF	TGTGCCAGCAGCCATCGGGACAGGGGAAGCTACGAGCAGTACTTC
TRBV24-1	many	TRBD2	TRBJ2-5	CATSPRGLGQETQYF	TGTGCCACCAGCCCCCGGGGACTAGGACAAGAGACCCAGTACTTC
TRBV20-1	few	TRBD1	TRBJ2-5	CSAETGAAVETQYF	TGCAGTGCCGAGACAGGGGCCGCAGTGGAGACCCAGTACTTC
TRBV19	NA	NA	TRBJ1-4	CASRGYEKLFF	TGTGCCAGTAGGGGGTATGAAAAACTGTTTTTT
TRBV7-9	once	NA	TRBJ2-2	CASSFGWALGELFF	TGTGCCAGCAGCTTTGGGTGGGCGTTAGGGGAGCTGTTTTTT
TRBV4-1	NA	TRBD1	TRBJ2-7	CASSQAKGRDRDNEQYF	TGCGCCAGCAGCCAAGCAAAAGGGAGGGACAGGGACAACGAGCAGTACTTC
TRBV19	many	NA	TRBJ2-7	CASSIDRRRSYEQYF	TGTGCCAGTAGTATAGATCGCAGGCGTTCCTACGAGCAGTACTTC
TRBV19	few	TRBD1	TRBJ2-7	CASRPPGQGLYEQYF	TGTGCCAGCAGACCCCCGGGACAGGGTTTATACGAGCAGTACTTC
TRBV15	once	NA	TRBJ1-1	CATSSGDAEAFF	TGTGCCACCAGCAGCGGGGACGCTGAAGCTTTCTTT
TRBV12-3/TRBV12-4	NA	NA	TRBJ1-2	CASRQTGYTF	TGTGCCAGCAGACAAACAGGGTACACCTTC
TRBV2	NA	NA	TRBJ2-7	CASSYSTRAEQYF	TGTGCCAGCAGTTACTCAACGAGGGCCGAGCAGTACTTC
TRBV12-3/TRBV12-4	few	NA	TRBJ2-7	CASSLGLVPYEQYF	TGTGCCAGCAGTTTAGGACTAGTCCCCTACGAGCAGTACTTC
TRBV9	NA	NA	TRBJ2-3	CASSVDAGRSTDTQYF	TGTGCCAGCAGCGTAGACGCGGGAAGGAGCACAGATACGCAGTATTTT
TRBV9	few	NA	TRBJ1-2	CASSPLNRREGYTF	TGTGCCAGCAGCCCTTTAAATCGGAGGGAGGGCTACACCTTC
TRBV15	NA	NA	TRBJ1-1	CATSSLITNTEAFF	TGTGCCACCAGCAGCTTGATCACGAACACTGAAGCTTTCTTT
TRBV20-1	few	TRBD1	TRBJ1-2	CSAKSRGSYGYTF	TGCAGTGCTAAAAGCAGGGGGTCCTATGGCTACACCTTC
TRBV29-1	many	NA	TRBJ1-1	CSVYRMNTEAFF	TGCAGCGTTTACAGGATGAACACTGAAGCTTTCTTT
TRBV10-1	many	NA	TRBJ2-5	CASSELQGALAETQYF	TGCGCCAGCAGTGAGCTTCAAGGGGCGCTGGCAGAGACCCAGTACTTC
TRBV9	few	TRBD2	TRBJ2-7	CASSVGASGSSYEQYF	TGTGCCAGCAGCGTAGGGGCTAGCGGGAGCTCCTACGAGCAGTACTTC
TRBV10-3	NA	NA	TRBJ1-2	CAISPGAAYGYTF	TGTGCCATCAGCCCAGGGGCAGCCTATGGCTACACCTTC
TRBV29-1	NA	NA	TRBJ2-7	CSATGGFAIREQYF	TGCAGCGCCACTGGGGGTTTCGCGATTCGCGAGCAGTACTTC
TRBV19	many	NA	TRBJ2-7	CASSHPPAAHEQYF	TGTGCCAGTAGTCATCCCCCGGCGGCCCACGAGCAGTACTTC
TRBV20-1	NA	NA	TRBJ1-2	CSARSTREANYGYTF	TGCAGTGCTAGATCCACCAGGGAAGCTAACTATGGCTACACCTTC
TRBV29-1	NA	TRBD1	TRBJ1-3	CSVMDRGSGNTIYF	TGCAGCGTCATGGACAGGGGATCTGGAAACACCATATATTTT
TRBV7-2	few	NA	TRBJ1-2	CASSEVGSGGYTF	TGTGCCAGCAGCGAGGTGGGGTCGGGGGGCTACACCTTC
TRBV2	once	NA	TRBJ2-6	CASRRGPGANVLTF	TGTGCCAGTCGCCGGGGGCCAGGGGCCAACGTCCTGACTTTC
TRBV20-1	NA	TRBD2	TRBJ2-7	CSARGLAGFPYEQYF	TGCAGTGCTAGGGGGCTAGCGGGATTCCCCTACGAGCAGTACTTC
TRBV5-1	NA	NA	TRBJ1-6	CASSPHNSPLHF	TGCGCCAGCAGTCCCCATAATTCACCCCTCCACTTT